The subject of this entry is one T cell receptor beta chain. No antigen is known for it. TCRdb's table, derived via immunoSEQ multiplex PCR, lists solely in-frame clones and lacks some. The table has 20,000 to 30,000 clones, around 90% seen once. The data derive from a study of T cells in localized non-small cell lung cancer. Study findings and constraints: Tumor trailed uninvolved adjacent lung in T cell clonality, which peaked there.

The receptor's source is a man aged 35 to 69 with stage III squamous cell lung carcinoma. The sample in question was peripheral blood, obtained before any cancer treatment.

CDR3 DNA sequence: TGTGCCAGCAGCCGGACGGGGTTGATGACTGAAGCTTTCTTT. Amino acid sequence: CASSRTGLMTEAFF. V usage is TRBV6-4 and J usage is TRBJ1-1, with D uncertain. The CDR3 totals 14 residues. Per germline, CDR1 MRHNA and CDR2 SNTAGT. V dropped 6 bases and J dropped 5 bases, with 16 bases sitting between them.